The rows below give T cell receptor beta chains drawn from one sample of a study of CD8+CD57+ T cells in acquired aplastic anemia. MiXCR, run by TCRdb on the reads, gives a single entry per CDR3 protein. The data contain fewer than 200,000 distinct CDR3 sequences, about 64% of them singletons. Sequencing was carried out using sorted CD4+, CD8+, or CD8+CD57+ T cells (not recorded which) from PBMCs. The receptors were sampled from a human donor with aplastic anemia. Each CDR3 is given with its conserved first and last residue. The order of the fields is clone size, J gene, D gene, V gene, CDR3 DNA, CDR3 protein. A D gene is named only where the DNA matches it firmly. Clone size appears in some rows only: once, few, many, or a class for an expanded clone.

clone size: -; J gene: TRBJ2-7; D gene: -; V gene: TRBV20-1; CDR3 DNA: TGCAGTGCTAGAGATGGCGGCGGTCACACCTACGAGCAGTACTTC; CDR3 protein: CSARDGGGHTYEQYF
clone size: -; J gene: TRBJ2-5; D gene: -; V gene: TRBV6-1; CDR3 DNA: TGTGCCAGCAGAAGGACAGTTCAAGAGACCCAGTACTTC; CDR3 protein: CASRRTVQETQYF
clone size: many; J gene: TRBJ2-7; D gene: TRBD2; V gene: TRBV5-8; CDR3 DNA: TGTGCCAGCAGCTCCCTCCCTACTAGCGGGAGCTCCTACGAGCAGTACTTC; CDR3 protein: CASSSLPTSGSSYEQYF
clone size: -; J gene: TRBJ2-7; D gene: TRBD2; V gene: TRBV7-3; CDR3 DNA: TGTGCCAGCAGCTTAATGGGCGGGAGCTCCTACGAGCAGTACTTC; CDR3 protein: CASSLMGGSSYEQYF
clone size: -; J gene: TRBJ2-1; D gene: TRBD2; V gene: TRBV24-1; CDR3 DNA: TGTGCCACCAGTGATTTGCCTAGCGGGAGTCAAAATGAGCAGTTCTTC; CDR3 protein: CATSDLPSGSQNEQFF
clone size: -; J gene: TRBJ2-5; D gene: TRBD2; V gene: TRBV2; CDR3 DNA: TGTGCCAGCAGTGAAGTGGCGGGGGGCGGGGAGACCCAGTACTTC; CDR3 protein: CASSEVAGGGETQYF
clone size: -; J gene: TRBJ2-5; D gene: -; V gene: TRBV10-2; CDR3 DNA: TGCGCCAGCCAACTTTCTAGGGGAGAGGCCCAGTACTTC; CDR3 protein: CASQLSRGEAQYF
clone size: few; J gene: TRBJ2-7; D gene: -; V gene: TRBV6-4; CDR3 DNA: TGTGCCAGCAGTGGGGCAGGGAACTCCTACGAGCAGTACTTC; CDR3 protein: CASSGAGNSYEQYF
clone size: many; J gene: TRBJ2-3; D gene: TRBD2; V gene: TRBV5-6; CDR3 DNA: TGTGCCAGCAGCTTGGGCGGGAGCAGCACAGATACGCAGTATTTT; CDR3 protein: CASSLGGSSTDTQYF
clone size: few; J gene: TRBJ1-6; D gene: -; V gene: TRBV7-7; CDR3 DNA: TGTGCCAGCAGCTTAAATCGTAATTCACCCCTCCACTTT; CDR3 protein: CASSLNRNSPLHF
clone size: -; J gene: TRBJ1-2; D gene: TRBD1; V gene: TRBV24-1; CDR3 DNA: TGTGCCACCGGTGAGACAGGGTGGAATGGCTACACCTTC; CDR3 protein: CATGETGWNGYTF
clone size: -; J gene: TRBJ2-7; D gene: -; V gene: TRBV29-1; CDR3 DNA: TGCAGCGTTGACAGCGACACTTACGAGCAGTACTTC; CDR3 protein: CSVDSDTYEQYF
clone size: -; J gene: TRBJ2-7; D gene: -; V gene: TRBV19; CDR3 DNA: TGTGCCAGTAGTATTGGAGGGGGCTCCGGCGAGCAGTACTTC; CDR3 protein: CASSIGGGSGEQYF
clone size: -; J gene: TRBJ2-3; D gene: -; V gene: TRBV19; CDR3 DNA: TGTGCCAGTAGTTGGACAGATTATCAGCCCCAGTATTTT; CDR3 protein: CASSWTDYQPQYF
clone size: -; J gene: TRBJ1-2; D gene: -; V gene: TRBV19; CDR3 DNA: TGTGCCAGTAGTAAGGCGGGGGGATTTAACTATGGCTACACCTTC; CDR3 protein: CASSKAGGFNYGYTF
clone size: -; J gene: TRBJ2-7; D gene: -; V gene: TRBV4-3; CDR3 DNA: TGCGCCAGCAGCCAAGAGCTCGAGCAGTACTTC; CDR3 protein: CASSQELEQYF
clone size: few; J gene: TRBJ1-2; D gene: -; V gene: TRBV10-3; CDR3 DNA: TGTGCCATCAGTGAAGGAAGGGGGAGTAACTATGGCTACACCTTC; CDR3 protein: CAISEGRGSNYGYTF
clone size: few; J gene: TRBJ1-2; D gene: TRBD1; V gene: TRBV29-1; CDR3 DNA: TGCAGCGTTTACGGACAGGGTAACGGCTACACCTTC; CDR3 protein: CSVYGQGNGYTF
clone size: -; J gene: TRBJ1-2; D gene: -; V gene: TRBV20-1; CDR3 DNA: TGCAGTGCTGCCGACACAGCAAGAGGCTACACCTTC; CDR3 protein: CSAADTARGYTF
clone size: -; J gene: TRBJ2-4; D gene: -; V gene: TRBV20-1; CDR3 DNA: TGCAGTGCCCTCGGTGAGGGAAACATTCAGTACTTC; CDR3 protein: CSALGEGNIQYF
clone size: many; J gene: TRBJ2-3; D gene: TRBD2; V gene: TRBV10-3; CDR3 DNA: TGTGCCATCGGAAGGGAAACTAGCGGGAGTGCCGGGGGCACAGATACGCAGTATTTT; CDR3 protein: CAIGRETSGSAGGTDTQYF
clone size: few; J gene: TRBJ2-7; D gene: TRBD1; V gene: TRBV7-6; CDR3 DNA: TGTGCCAGCAGCGAGGGCGGACAGGGGATATACGAGCAGTACTTC; CDR3 protein: CASSEGGQGIYEQYF
clone size: -; J gene: TRBJ2-5; D gene: TRBD1; V gene: TRBV11-2; CDR3 DNA: TGTGCCAGCAGCGCCAGGGGGCGCTGGGAGACCCAGTACTTC; CDR3 protein: CASSARGRWETQYF
clone size: -; J gene: TRBJ2-3; D gene: TRBD1; V gene: TRBV25-1; CDR3 DNA: TGTGCCAGCAGTTACTACGGGACAGGGGCCCGGAGCACAGATACGCAGTATTTT; CDR3 protein: CASSYYGTGARSTDTQYF
clone size: once; J gene: TRBJ1-1; D gene: -; V gene: TRBV19; CDR3 DNA: TGTGCCAGTAGTGCCTTGGCAAGGGGATATTACACTGAAGCTTTCTTT; CDR3 protein: CASSALARGYYTEAFF
clone size: -; J gene: TRBJ2-5; D gene: -; V gene: TRBV6-4; CDR3 DNA: TGTGCCAGCAGCGAAGGGGACAATCAGCCCCAGTACTTC; CDR3 protein: CASSEGDNQPQYF
clone size: -; J gene: TRBJ1-5; D gene: -; V gene: TRBV7-9; CDR3 DNA: TGTGCCAGCAGCTTAGGGGACATGTCTCCGCATTTT; CDR3 protein: CASSLGDMSPHF
clone size: few; J gene: TRBJ2-3; D gene: TRBD1; V gene: TRBV9; CDR3 DNA: TGTGCCAGCAGCTTGGGGGGACAGGGCGGCCCTGATACGCAGTATTTT; CDR3 protein: CASSLGGQGGPDTQYF
clone size: -; J gene: TRBJ1-2; D gene: TRBD1; V gene: TRBV5-1; CDR3 DNA: TGCGCCAGCAGCTTGACAGGGGTTGGGGGCTACACCTTC; CDR3 protein: CASSLTGVGGYTF
clone size: -; J gene: TRBJ1-5; D gene: -; V gene: TRBV10-3; CDR3 DNA: TGTGCCATCAGTGACCTTGGGACAAGAGGCAATCAGCCCCAGCATTTT; CDR3 protein: CAISDLGTRGNQPQHF
clone size: few; J gene: TRBJ2-1; D gene: TRBD2; V gene: TRBV10-3; CDR3 DNA: TGTGCCATCAGAACAGGGACTAGCGGCTACAATGAGCAGTTCTTC; CDR3 protein: CAIRTGTSGYNEQFF
clone size: -; J gene: TRBJ1-2; D gene: -; V gene: TRBV14; CDR3 DNA: TGTGCCAGCAGCCAAGCGCATGGACCTCCTAACTATGGCTACACCTTC; CDR3 protein: CASSQAHGPPNYGYTF
clone size: -; J gene: TRBJ2-5; D gene: -; V gene: TRBV4-2; CDR3 DNA: TGTGCCAGCAGCCTGAGGGCAGGGAGGCGGGAGACCCAGTACTTC; CDR3 protein: CASSLRAGRRETQYF
clone size: -; J gene: TRBJ1-1; D gene: -; V gene: TRBV10-1; CDR3 DNA: TGCGCCAGCAGTGAGTCGAAAGGGAGGCACGTCAAGAACACTGAAGCTTTCTTT; CDR3 protein: CASSESKGRHVKNTEAFF
clone size: few; J gene: TRBJ2-7; D gene: -; V gene: TRBV14; CDR3 DNA: TGTGCCAGCAGCCGGTGGGTGGGGAGCTACGAGCAGTACTTC; CDR3 protein: CASSRWVGSYEQYF
clone size: few; J gene: TRBJ1-1; D gene: TRBD1; V gene: TRBV25-1; CDR3 DNA: TGTGCCAGCAGTTTAAACAGGGGGGACACTGAAGCTTTCTTT; CDR3 protein: CASSLNRGDTEAFF
clone size: -; J gene: TRBJ1-1; D gene: -; V gene: TRBV29-1; CDR3 DNA: TGCAGCGTAGGCTCCACTGAAGCTTTCTTT; CDR3 protein: CSVGSTEAFF
clone size: -; J gene: TRBJ1-2; D gene: -; V gene: TRBV7-9; CDR3 DNA: TGTGCCAGCAGCTTCCCGGGACAAGACTATGGCTACACCTTC; CDR3 protein: CASSFPGQDYGYTF
clone size: -; J gene: TRBJ2-1; D gene: -; V gene: TRBV2; CDR3 DNA: TGTGCCAGCAGTGAAAGCGGATTCTCCTACAATGAGCAGTTCTTC; CDR3 protein: CASSESGFSYNEQFF
clone size: -; J gene: TRBJ1-5; D gene: -; V gene: TRBV20-1; CDR3 DNA: TGCAGTGCTAGACAGGGCAATCAGCCCCAGCATTTT; CDR3 protein: CSARQGNQPQHF
clone size: -; J gene: TRBJ2-7; D gene: -; V gene: TRBV20-1; CDR3 DNA: TGCAGTGCTCGCCTTTTGCAGGGGGGCTACGAGCAGTACTTC; CDR3 protein: CSARLLQGGYEQYF
clone size: -; J gene: TRBJ1-4; D gene: -; V gene: TRBV29-1; CDR3 DNA: TGCAGCGTTGTGGACAGAGAAAAACTGTTTTTT; CDR3 protein: CSVVDREKLFF
clone size: -; J gene: TRBJ2-4; D gene: TRBD1; V gene: TRBV7-9; CDR3 DNA: TGTGCCAGCAGCTCTCAGGACAGGCCCCTTCAGTACTTC; CDR3 protein: CASSSQDRPLQYF
clone size: -; J gene: TRBJ2-2; D gene: TRBD2; V gene: TRBV20-1; CDR3 DNA: TGCAGTGCTTACACAGCGGGAGCCGGGGAGCTGTTTTTT; CDR3 protein: CSAYTAGAGELFF
clone size: -; J gene: TRBJ1-1; D gene: -; V gene: TRBV15; CDR3 DNA: TGTGCCACCAGCAGAGATCGAAACCCTTACGCGTTGAACACTGAAGCTTTCTTT; CDR3 protein: CATSRDRNPYALNTEAFF
clone size: -; J gene: TRBJ1-4; D gene: -; V gene: TRBV19; CDR3 DNA: TGTGCCAGTAGCCAACAAGTGTTAGATGAAAAACTGTTTTTT; CDR3 protein: CASSQQVLDEKLFF
clone size: -; J gene: TRBJ1-2; D gene: TRBD1; V gene: TRBV10-2; CDR3 DNA: TGCGCCAGCAGTGACAGGGGGCTATCTGGCTACACCTTC; CDR3 protein: CASSDRGLSGYTF
clone size: -; J gene: TRBJ1-2; D gene: -; V gene: TRBV2; CDR3 DNA: TGTGCCAGCAGTGAGAGCGGGGAGGGCTATGGCTACACCTTC; CDR3 protein: CASSESGEGYGYTF
clone size: few; J gene: TRBJ1-1; D gene: -; V gene: TRBV7-2; CDR3 DNA: TGTGCCAGCAGCTATACAGAGAACACTGAAGCTTTCTTT; CDR3 protein: CASSYTENTEAFF
clone size: many; J gene: TRBJ1-6; D gene: TRBD1; V gene: TRBV20-1; CDR3 DNA: TGCAGTGCCAATGAGGGGCAGGGGGAAAATTCACCCCTCCACTTT; CDR3 protein: CSANEGQGENSPLHF
clone size: once; J gene: TRBJ2-4; D gene: -; V gene: TRBV20-1; CDR3 DNA: TGCAGTGCTCGGGGGGACAGTCGGAACATTCAGTACTTC; CDR3 protein: CSARGDSRNIQYF
clone size: -; J gene: TRBJ1-1; D gene: -; V gene: TRBV19; CDR3 DNA: TGTGCCAGTAGTGACCGGAGCCCCGCTTTCTTT; CDR3 protein: CASSDRSPAFF